This TCR beta chain was retrieved from a study of OX40 agonist ivuxolimab in advanced cancers. Study-wide findings and caveats: On average, CD8+ T cells showed a greater number of expanded clones than CD4+.

The CDR3 covers 16 residues. The V end was cut by 0 bases, the J end by 2 bases, with 11 bases between. The germline gives CDR1 MNHNY, CDR2 SVGAGI (reference sequence). This clone was found once. The antigen remains undetermined. The protocol was immunoSEQ multiplex PCR, while the TCRdb copy is restricted to in-frame clones and leaves out a portion. The sample includes about 65,000 clones, roughly nine tenths of them seen just once. The chain is built from TRBV6-6 and TRBJ1-5; no clear D gene. The TCR originated in an adult with an advanced solid tumor such as melanoma, head and neck, liver or kidney cancer. Here the sequenced sample was CD4+ or CD8+ T cells sorted from blood, taken in a trial of the OX40 agonist ivuxolimab. CDR3 DNA: TGTGCCAGCAGTTACTCGCCCGGGATCGGCAATCAGCCCCAGCATTTT. Translating gives CASSYSPGIGNQPQHF.